This TCR beta chain comes out of a study of T-cell reconstitution after alpha-beta-depleted transplantation in children. Notes on the study in general: Several hundred expanded graft clones reportedly gave rise to the alpha-beta T cells present about two months after transplant. Diversity and T-cell counts at one year after transplant derived mostly from new T cells.

TCRbeta library construction was performed incorporating unique molecular identifiers. Each CDR3 protein is one row after TCRdb ran MiXCR on the PCR reads. In the table there are about 170,000 distinct CDR3 sequences, around 10% of which are singletons. The table lists this clonotype with many counts. Its antigen is unidentified. The sequence derives from a boy between 2 and 15 years old with acute myeloid leukemia, due to receive a stem cell transplant. The material sequenced was PBMCs, taken before TCRalphabeta/CD19-depleted stem cell transplant.

CDR3 coding DNA: TGTGCCAGCAGCTTAGGCGGGAGGGAGAATGAGCAGTTCTTC. Translated: CASSLGGRENEQFF. The chain couples TRBV7-2 to TRBJ2-1, with TRBD2 matching 9 bases. CDR1 is SGHTA and CDR2 is FQGNSA in the germline V gene. This CDR3 has 14 amino acids. V lost 1 base and J lost 7; bases outside the gene matches: 2.